This is a list of T cell receptor beta chains from one sample in a study of blood T cell repertoires in COVID-19. Assay used: immunoSEQ multiplex PCR; TCRdb lists only in-frame clones, some missing. The table lists around 15,000 clones, less than 90% of them singletons. The sequencing input was peripheral blood. These receptors were taken from a man in his forties with active or convalescent COVID-19. CDR3s include the opening cysteine and the closing phenylalanine or tryptophan. A D gene is named only where the DNA matches it firmly. A row's size may be missing; if present it is once, few, many or a size class.

j_gene,d_gene,abundance,v_gene,CDR3nt,CDR3aa
TRBJ1-6,TRBD1,-,TRBV5-6,TGTGCCAGCAGCTCCCGCTGGACAGGGGGCCTATCTTCACCCCTCCACTTT,CASSSRWTGGLSSPLHF
TRBJ1-1,-,-,TRBV6-4,TGTGCCAGCAGGGACTTCTCCCGGGGCACTGAAGCTTTCTTT,CASRDFSRGTEAFF
TRBJ2-5,TRBD1,-,TRBV10-2,TGCGCCAGCAGTGGGGCAGGGGGCGTACGTGTGGAGACCCAGTACTTC,CASSGAGGVRVETQYF
TRBJ1-6,TRBD1,-,TRBV7-9,TGTGCCAGCAGCTCGGGAGCGGGGGGGACAGTCTATAATTCACCCCTCCACTTT,CASSSGAGGTVYNSPLHF
TRBJ1-2,-,-,TRBV6-1,TGTGCCAGCAGTGAGTGGGCAGTTCAGGAGGGCTATGGCTACACCTTC,CASSEWAVQEGYGYTF
TRBJ1-5,TRBD1,-,TRBV18,TGTGCCAGCTCACCCGGGACAGCTAATAGCAATCAGCCCCAGCATTTT,CASSPGTANSNQPQHF
TRBJ1-1,-,once,TRBV7-2,TGTGCCAGCAGCTTCGGGGAGAACACTGAAGCTTTCTTT,CASSFGENTEAFF
TRBJ2-3,-,-,TRBV7-6,TGTGCCAGCAGACCGCGGGGATTTGGCACAGATACGCAGTATTTT,CASRPRGFGTDTQYF
TRBJ1-4,TRBD1,-,TRBV27,TGTGCCAGCAGTAAACAGGGGGGCAATGAAAAACTGTTTTTT,CASSKQGGNEKLFF
TRBJ1-6,-,few,TRBV19,TGTGCCAGTAGCCCTCCAGGGTATAATTCACCCCTCCACTTT,CASSPPGYNSPLHF
TRBJ1-5,TRBD1,-,TRBV19,TGTGCCAGTAGTCGGGACAGTTGGAGCAATCAGCCCCAGCATTTT,CASSRDSWSNQPQHF
TRBJ2-3,-,-,TRBV3-1/TRBV3-2,TGTGCCAGCAGCCGGGGCACAGACACGCAGTATTTT,CASSRGTDTQYF
TRBJ1-1,-,-,TRBV5-4,TGTGCCAGCAGCTTCTCCACTGAAGCTTTCTTT,CASSFSTEAFF
TRBJ2-3,TRBD2,-,TRBV27,TGTGCCAGCAGTCCCCCCCTAGCGGGGACTTACACAGATACGCAGTATTTT,CASSPPLAGTYTDTQYF
TRBJ1-5,-,-,TRBV3-1/TRBV3-2,TGTGCCAGCAGCCAAAACGACGGGAGTAGCAATCAGCCCCAGCATTTT,CASSQNDGSSNQPQHF
TRBJ2-5,-,-,TRBV3-1/TRBV3-2,TGTGCCAGCAGCCAAGAGCTGACTAGACCGGAGACCCAGTACTTC,CASSQELTRPETQYF
TRBJ2-5,-,-,TRBV7-3,TGTGCCAGCAGCCCCACGGGGAACGGCGAGACCCAGTACTTC,CASSPTGNGETQYF
TRBJ1-5,-,few,TRBV19,TGTGCCAGTAGTGTTCACCAGTCCCAGCATTTT,CASSVHQSQHF
TRBJ1-5,TRBD1,-,TRBV12-3/TRBV12-4,TGTGCCAGCAGCTGGGACAGCCAACGGCCCCAGCATTTT,CASSWDSQRPQHF
TRBJ1-2,-,-,TRBV29-1,TGCAGCGTTGTTGACACGGACAACACCTTC,CSVVDTDNTF
TRBJ2-5,-,once,TRBV18,TGTGCCAGCTCGCTCGGGGGTCCCTTGGAGACCCAGTACTTC,CASSLGGPLETQYF
TRBJ2-3,-,-,TRBV11-2,TGTGCCAGCAGCTTAGGGGCCACAGATACGCAGTATTTT,CASSLGATDTQYF
TRBJ2-2,-,-,TRBV28,TGTGCCAGCACCGAACCTGGCGGTGGAAACACCGGGGAGCTGTTTTTT,CASTEPGGGNTGELFF
TRBJ2-7,TRBD1,-,TRBV4-3,TGCGCCAGCAGCCATGGGCTCGGGACAGTCGAGCAGTACTTC,CASSHGLGTVEQYF
TRBJ1-5,TRBD1,-,TRBV7-8,TGTGCCAGCAGCTTAGGTAGGGGACAGGGGATAAAACAGCCCCAGCATTTT,CASSLGRGQGIKQPQHF
TRBJ2-7,TRBD2,few,TRBV5-1,TGCGCCAGCAGCTTGTTACTAGCGGGGGCCTCCTACGAGCAGTACTTC,CASSLLLAGASYEQYF
TRBJ2-7,TRBD2,-,TRBV2,TGTGCCAGCAGCACCGGACTAGACGGTCACGAGCAGTACTTC,CASSTGLDGHEQYF
TRBJ1-5,TRBD1,few,TRBV7-9,TGTGCCAGCAGCTACGGACAGGCGAATCAGCCCCAGCATTTT,CASSYGQANQPQHF
TRBJ1-1,-,-,TRBV5-5,TGTGCCAGCAGCTTGGCCTGGCAGGGCGAAGGGACTGAAGCTTTCTTT,CASSLAWQGEGTEAFF
TRBJ1-1,-,-,TRBV7-9,TGTGCCAGCAGCTTAGTCCGGTTTGCTGAAGCTTTCTTT,CASSLVRFAEAFF
TRBJ1-1,TRBD1,-,TRBV28,TGTGCCAGCAGCTACACAGGGGCGGGGATGGCTTTCTTT,CASSYTGAGMAFF
TRBJ1-1,TRBD1,-,TRBV7-9,TGTGCCAGCAGCTTGGGTGGGACAGGGGGCCCCGGTGCTTTCTTT,CASSLGGTGGPGAFF
TRBJ2-3,-,medium-sized,TRBV9,TGTGCCAGCAGCCTCCGTGGGGGCGCATCAGATACGCAGTATTTT,CASSLRGGASDTQYF
TRBJ2-1,-,-,TRBV4-1,TGCGCCAGTGGTCGCGGGGTGGGTGAGCAGTTCTTC,CASGRGVGEQFF
TRBJ2-3,-,-,TRBV7-9,TGTGCCAGCAGCTCCCCCTTCACAGATACGCAGTATTTT,CASSSPFTDTQYF
TRBJ1-6,TRBD1,-,TRBV5-1,TGCGCCAGCAGCTTGGAGGGACAGGGCCGTTCACCCCTCCACTTT,CASSLEGQGRSPLHF
TRBJ1-2,-,-,TRBV9,TGTGCCAGCAGCGTAGACCCCAGTCCCCTTAACTATGGCTACACCTTC,CASSVDPSPLNYGYTF
TRBJ1-2,-,-,TRBV4-3,TGCGCCAGCAGCCAAGATCAGGGGTGGGACTATGGCTACACCTTC,CASSQDQGWDYGYTF
TRBJ1-2,-,-,TRBV28,TGTGCCAGCAGCTCCGACAGCTATGGCTACACCTTC,CASSSDSYGYTF
TRBJ2-1,-,-,TRBV4-1,TGCGCCAGCAGCCAAGAAGGGGACTCCTACAATGAGCAGTTCTTC,CASSQEGDSYNEQFF
TRBJ2-7,-,-,TRBV29-1,TGCAGCGTTGAGTGGCAGGACTACTCCTACGAGCAGTACTTC,CSVEWQDYSYEQYF
TRBJ1-2,TRBD1,-,TRBV29-1,TGCAGCGTTGAAAACAGGGGGCATGGCTACACCTTC,CSVENRGHGYTF
TRBJ1-1,-,-,TRBV3-1/TRBV3-2,TGTGCCAGCAGCCAGTTCCAGAACACTGAAGCTTTCTTT,CASSQFQNTEAFF
TRBJ1-2,TRBD1,few,TRBV5-1,TGCGCCAGCAGCCCAGGACAGGAGGCCTATGGCTACACCTTC,CASSPGQEAYGYTF
TRBJ2-6,-,-,TRBV4-3,TGCGCCAGCAGCCAAGATCTCGGGGTTGGGGCCAACGTCCTGACTTTC,CASSQDLGVGANVLTF
TRBJ1-6,-,-,TRBV19,TGTGCCAGTAGCCTACAGATTACGAATTCACCCCTCCACTTT,CASSLQITNSPLHF
TRBJ2-3,TRBD2,-,TRBV19,TGTGCCAGTAGTATTGGTGCGGGGGGCGCAGATACGCAGTATTTT,CASSIGAGGADTQYF
TRBJ2-5,-,once,TRBV11-2,TGTGCCAGCAGCCCCCAATCGGGGAGAACCCAGTACTTC,CASSPQSGRTQYF
TRBJ1-6,-,-,TRBV7-6,TGTGCCAGCAGCGGAACAGCAGGTTCACCCCTCCACTTT,CASSGTAGSPLHF
TRBJ1-2,-,-,TRBV5-1,TGCGCCAGCAGCTTGCCCCCCGGGTCTAACTATGGCTACACCTTC,CASSLPPGSNYGYTF
TRBJ1-4,-,few,TRBV6-5,TGTGCCAGCACCAGAGTACAGGGTCGCGAAAAACTGTTTTTT,CASTRVQGREKLFF
TRBJ1-2,-,-,TRBV7-6,TGTGCCAGCAGCCCGGCTTATATTCGGGATGGCTACACCTTC,CASSPAYIRDGYTF
TRBJ2-2,TRBD2,-,TRBV3-1/TRBV3-2,TGTGCCAGCAGACTTGGTAGCGGGGCTAGGACCGGGGAGCTGTTTTTT,CASRLGSGARTGELFF
TRBJ2-7,-,few,TRBV24-1,TGTGCCACCATAACCGACAGGAGCTACGAGCAGTACTTC,CATITDRSYEQYF
TRBJ2-3,TRBD2,-,TRBV14,TGTGCCAGCAGCCCAGCGGGGGGGCGCACAGATACGCAGTATTTT,CASSPAGGRTDTQYF
TRBJ2-5,-,once,TRBV5-5,TGTGCCAGCAGCTTGGAGGGTTCGAGGGAGTACTTC,CASSLEGSREYF